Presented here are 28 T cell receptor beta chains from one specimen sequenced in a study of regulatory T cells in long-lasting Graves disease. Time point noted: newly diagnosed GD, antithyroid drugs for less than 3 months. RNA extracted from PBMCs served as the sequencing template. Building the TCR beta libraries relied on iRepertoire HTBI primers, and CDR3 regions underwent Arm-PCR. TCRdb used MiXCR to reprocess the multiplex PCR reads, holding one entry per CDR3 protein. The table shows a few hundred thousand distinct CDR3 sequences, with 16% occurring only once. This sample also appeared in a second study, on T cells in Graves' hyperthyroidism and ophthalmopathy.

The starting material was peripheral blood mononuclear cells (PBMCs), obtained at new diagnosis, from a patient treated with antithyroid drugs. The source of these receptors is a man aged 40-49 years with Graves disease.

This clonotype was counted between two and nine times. In DNA, the CDR3 is TGTGCCAGCACCTTGGACAGGGGGCGCACCGGGGAGCTGTTTTTT. Its translation is CASTLDRGRTGELFF. The V gene is TRBV7-8, the J gene TRBJ2-2, with 11 nucleotides matching TRBD1. The CDR3 runs 15 residues. Germline lookup yields CDR1 SGHVS and CDR2 FQNEAQ. The V gene end was trimmed by 7 bases and the J gene end by 4 bases; junction bases not matched to a gene: 5.

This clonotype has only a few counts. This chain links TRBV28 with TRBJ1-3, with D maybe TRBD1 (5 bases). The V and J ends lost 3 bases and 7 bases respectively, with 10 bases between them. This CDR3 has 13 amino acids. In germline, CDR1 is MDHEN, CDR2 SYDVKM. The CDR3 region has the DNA TGTGCCAGCAGTTTGGGCAGGGCCAACACCATATATTTT. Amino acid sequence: CASSLGRANTIYF.

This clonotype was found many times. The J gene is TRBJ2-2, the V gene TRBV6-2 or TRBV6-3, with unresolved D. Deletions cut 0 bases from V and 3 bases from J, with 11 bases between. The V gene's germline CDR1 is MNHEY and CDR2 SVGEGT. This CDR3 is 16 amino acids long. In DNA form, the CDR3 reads TGTGCCAGCAGTTACTCGGTAGCCTTGCACACCGGGGAGCTGTTTTTT. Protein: CASSYSVALHTGELFF.

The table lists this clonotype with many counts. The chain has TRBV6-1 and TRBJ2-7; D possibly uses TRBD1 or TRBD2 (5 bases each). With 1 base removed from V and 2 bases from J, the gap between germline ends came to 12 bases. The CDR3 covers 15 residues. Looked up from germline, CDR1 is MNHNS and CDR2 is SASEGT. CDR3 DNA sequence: TGTGCCAGCAGTGAAGTTCCGGGACCACCCTACGAGCAGTACTTC. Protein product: CASSEVPGPPYEQYF.

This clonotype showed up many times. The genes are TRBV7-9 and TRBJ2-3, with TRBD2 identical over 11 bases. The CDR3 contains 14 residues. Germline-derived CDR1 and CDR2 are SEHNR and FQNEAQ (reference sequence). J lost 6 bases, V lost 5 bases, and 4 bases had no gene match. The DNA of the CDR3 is TGTGCCAGCAGCAGACTAGCGGGGTCCGATACGCAGTATTTT. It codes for CASSRLAGSDTQYF.

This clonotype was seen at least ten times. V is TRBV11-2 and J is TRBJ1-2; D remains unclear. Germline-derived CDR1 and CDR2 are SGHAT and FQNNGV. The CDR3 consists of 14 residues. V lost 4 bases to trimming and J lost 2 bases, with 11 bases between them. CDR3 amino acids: CASSSPRQNYGYTF. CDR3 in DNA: TGTGCCAGCAGCTCCCCCCGCCAGAACTATGGCTACACCTTC. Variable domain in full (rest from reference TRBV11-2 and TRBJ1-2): EAGVAQSPRYKIIEKRQSVAFWCNPISGHATLYWYQQILGQGPKLLIQFQNNGVVDDSQLPKDRFSAERLKGVDSTLKIQPAKLEDSAVYLCASSSPRQNYGYTFGSGTRLTVV.

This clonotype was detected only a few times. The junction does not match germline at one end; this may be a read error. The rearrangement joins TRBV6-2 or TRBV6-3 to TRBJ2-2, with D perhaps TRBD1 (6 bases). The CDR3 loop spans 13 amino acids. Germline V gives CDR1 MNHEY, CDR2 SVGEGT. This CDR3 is CASSAQGTGELLF. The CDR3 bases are TGTGCCAGCAGTGCGCAGGGGACCGGGGAGCTGCTTTTT.

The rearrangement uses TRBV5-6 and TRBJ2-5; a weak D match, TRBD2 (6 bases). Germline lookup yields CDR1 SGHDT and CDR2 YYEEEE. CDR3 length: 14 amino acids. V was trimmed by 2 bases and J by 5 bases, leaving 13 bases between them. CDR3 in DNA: TGTGCCAGCAGCTTCCGGGACTGGGGCGAGACCCAGTACTTC. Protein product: CASSFRDWGETQYF. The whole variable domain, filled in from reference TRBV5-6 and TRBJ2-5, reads DAGVTQSPTHLIKTRGQQVTLRCSPKSGHDTVSWYQQALGQGPQFIFQYYEEEERQRGNFPDRFSGHQFPNYSSELNVNALLLGDSALYLCASSFRDWGETQYFGPGTRLLVL.

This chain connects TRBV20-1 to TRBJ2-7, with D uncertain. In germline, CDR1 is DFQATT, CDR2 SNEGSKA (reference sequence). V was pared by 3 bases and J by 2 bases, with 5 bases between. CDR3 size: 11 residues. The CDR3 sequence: CSARTTYEQYF. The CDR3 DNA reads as TGCAGTGCTAGGACAACCTACGAGCAGTACTTC.

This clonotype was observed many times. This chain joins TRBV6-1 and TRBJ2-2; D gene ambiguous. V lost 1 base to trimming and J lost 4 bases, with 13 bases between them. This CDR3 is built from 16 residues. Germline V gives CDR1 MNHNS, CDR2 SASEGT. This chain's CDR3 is CASSEVSGWATGELFF. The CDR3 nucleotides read TGTGCCAGCAGTGAAGTTTCGGGTTGGGCCACCGGGGAGCTGTTTTTT.

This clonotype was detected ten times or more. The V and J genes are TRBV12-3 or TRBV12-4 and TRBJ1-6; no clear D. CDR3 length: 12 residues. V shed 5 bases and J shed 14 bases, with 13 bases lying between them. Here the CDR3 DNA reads TGTGCCAGCAGTATCACCCTCATATCCCTCCACTTT. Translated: CASSITLISLHF.

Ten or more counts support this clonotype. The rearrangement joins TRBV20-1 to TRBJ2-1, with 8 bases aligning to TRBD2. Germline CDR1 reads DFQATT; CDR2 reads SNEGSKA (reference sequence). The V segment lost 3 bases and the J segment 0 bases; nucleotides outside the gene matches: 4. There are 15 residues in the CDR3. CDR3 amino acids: CSASLSGASYNEQFF. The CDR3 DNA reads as TGCAGTGCTAGCCTTAGCGGGGCCTCCTACAATGAGCAGTTCTTC.

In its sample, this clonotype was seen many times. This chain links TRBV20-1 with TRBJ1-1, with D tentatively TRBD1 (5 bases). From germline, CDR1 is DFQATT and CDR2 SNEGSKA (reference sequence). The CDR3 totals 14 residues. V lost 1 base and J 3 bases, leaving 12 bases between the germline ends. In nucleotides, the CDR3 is TGCAGTGCTAGAGTTGGGGGAACATACACTGAAGCTTTCTTT. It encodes CSARVGGTYTEAFF.

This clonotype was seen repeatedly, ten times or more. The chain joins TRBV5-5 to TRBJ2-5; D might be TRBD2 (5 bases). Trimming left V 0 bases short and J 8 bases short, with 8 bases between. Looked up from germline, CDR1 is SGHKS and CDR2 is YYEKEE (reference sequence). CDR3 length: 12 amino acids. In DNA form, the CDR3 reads TGTGCCAGCAGCTTGGTTCCGGGAACCCAGTACTTC. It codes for CASSLVPGTQYF.

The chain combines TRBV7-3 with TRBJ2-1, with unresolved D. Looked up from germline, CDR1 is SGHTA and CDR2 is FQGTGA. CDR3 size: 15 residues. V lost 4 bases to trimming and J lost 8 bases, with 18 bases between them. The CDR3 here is CASSSTGPRFDEQFF. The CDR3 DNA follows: TGTGCCAGCAGCTCCACCGGGCCACGTTTCGATGAGCAGTTCTTC.

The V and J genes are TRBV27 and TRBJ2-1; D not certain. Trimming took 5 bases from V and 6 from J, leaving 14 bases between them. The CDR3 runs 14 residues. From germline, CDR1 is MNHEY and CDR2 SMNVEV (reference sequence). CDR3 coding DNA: TGTGCCAGCAGTGGGCCTACATATAGCAATGAGCAGTTCTTC. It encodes CASSGPTYSNEQFF.

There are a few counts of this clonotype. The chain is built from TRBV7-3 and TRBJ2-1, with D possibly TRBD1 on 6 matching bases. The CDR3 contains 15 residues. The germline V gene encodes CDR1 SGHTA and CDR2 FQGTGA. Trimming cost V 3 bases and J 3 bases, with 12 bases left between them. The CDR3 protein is CASSLAGVGYNEQFF. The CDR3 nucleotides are TGTGCCAGCAGCTTGGCAGGGGTCGGCTACAATGAGCAGTTCTTC.

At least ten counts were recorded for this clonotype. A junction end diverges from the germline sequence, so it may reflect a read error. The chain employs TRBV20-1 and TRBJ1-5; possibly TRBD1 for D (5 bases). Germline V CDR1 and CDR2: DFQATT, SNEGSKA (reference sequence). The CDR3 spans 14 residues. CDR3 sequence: CSAREVAGKQPQHF. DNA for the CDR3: TGCAGTGCGAGAGAAGTCGCAGGGAAACAGCCCCAGCATTTT.

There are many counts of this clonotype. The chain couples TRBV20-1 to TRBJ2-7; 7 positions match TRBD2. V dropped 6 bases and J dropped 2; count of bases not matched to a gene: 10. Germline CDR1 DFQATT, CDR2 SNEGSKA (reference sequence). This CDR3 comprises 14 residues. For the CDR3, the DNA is TGCAGTGCCGCGTTATTGGCGGGGGCCTACGAGCAGTACTTC. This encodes CSAALLAGAYEQYF.

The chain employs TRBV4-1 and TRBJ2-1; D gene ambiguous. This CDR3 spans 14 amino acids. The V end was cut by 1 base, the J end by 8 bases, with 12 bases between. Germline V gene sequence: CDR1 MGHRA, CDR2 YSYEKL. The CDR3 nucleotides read TGCGCCAGCAGCCAAGTTTATAGAGATTATGAGCAGTTCTTC. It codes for CASSQVYRDYEQFF.

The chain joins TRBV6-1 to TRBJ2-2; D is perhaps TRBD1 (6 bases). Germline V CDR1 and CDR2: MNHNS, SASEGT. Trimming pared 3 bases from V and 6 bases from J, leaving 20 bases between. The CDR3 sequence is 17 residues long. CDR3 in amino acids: CASSEKPPGQMSGELFF. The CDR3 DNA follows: TGTGCCAGCAGTGAGAAACCACCGGGACAAATGTCCGGGGAGCTGTTTTTT.

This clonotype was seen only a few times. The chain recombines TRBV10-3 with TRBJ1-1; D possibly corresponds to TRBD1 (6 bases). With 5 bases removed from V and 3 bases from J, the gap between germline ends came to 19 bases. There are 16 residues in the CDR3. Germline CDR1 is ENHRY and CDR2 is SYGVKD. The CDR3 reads CAISPGHSGRYTEAFF. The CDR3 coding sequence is TGTGCCATCAGTCCGGGACACTCGGGGAGGTACACTGAAGCTTTCTTT.

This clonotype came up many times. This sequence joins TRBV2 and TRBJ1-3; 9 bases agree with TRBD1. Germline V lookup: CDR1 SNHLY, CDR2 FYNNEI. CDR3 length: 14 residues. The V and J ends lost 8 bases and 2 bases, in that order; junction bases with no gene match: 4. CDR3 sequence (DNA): TGTGCCAGCTGGGACAGGGAGACTGGAAACACCATATATTTT. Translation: CASWDRETGNTIYF.

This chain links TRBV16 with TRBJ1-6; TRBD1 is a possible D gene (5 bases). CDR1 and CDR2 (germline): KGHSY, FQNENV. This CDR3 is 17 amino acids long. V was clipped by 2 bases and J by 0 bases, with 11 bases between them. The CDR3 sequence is CASSQGAEASYNSPLHF. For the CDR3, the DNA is TGTGCCAGCAGCCAAGGGGCGGAGGCCTCCTATAATTCACCCCTCCACTTT.

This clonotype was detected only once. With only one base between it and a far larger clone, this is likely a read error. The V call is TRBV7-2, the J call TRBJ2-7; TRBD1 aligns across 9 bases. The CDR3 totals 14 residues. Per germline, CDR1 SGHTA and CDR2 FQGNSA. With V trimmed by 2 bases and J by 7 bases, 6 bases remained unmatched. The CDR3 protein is CASSLNRGRDEQYF. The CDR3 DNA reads TGTGCCAGCAGCTTAAACAGGGGGCGGGATGAGCAGTACTTC. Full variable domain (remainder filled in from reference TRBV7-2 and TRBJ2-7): GAGVSQSPSNKVTEKGKDVELRCDPISGHTALYWYRQSLGQGLEFLIYFQGNSAPDKSGLPSDRFSAERTGGSVSTLTIQRTQQEDSAVYLCASSLNRGRDEQYFGPGTRLTVT.

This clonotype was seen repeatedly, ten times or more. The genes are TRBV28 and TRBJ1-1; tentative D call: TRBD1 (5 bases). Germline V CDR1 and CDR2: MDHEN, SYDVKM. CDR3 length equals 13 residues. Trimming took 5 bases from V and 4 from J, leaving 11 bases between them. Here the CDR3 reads CASSPGIGTEAFF. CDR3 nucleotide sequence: TGTGCCAGCAGTCCAGGGATCGGCACTGAAGCTTTCTTT.

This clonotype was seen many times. DNA of the CDR3: TGTGCCAGCAGGAACCGCGAGACCCAGTACTTC. Translated: CASRNRETQYF. V and J are TRBV5-5 and TRBJ2-5; D is undetermined. Germline V gene lookup returns CDR1 SGHKS and CDR2 YYEKEE (reference sequence). V lost 5 bases to trimming and J lost 5 bases, with 7 bases between them. The length of the CDR3 is 11 residues. Full variable domain (outside the CDR3, taken from reference TRBV5-5 and TRBJ2-5): DAGVTQSPTHLIKTRGQQVTLRCSPISGHKSVSWYQQVLGQGPQFIFQYYEKEERGRGNFPDRFSARQFPNYSSELNVNALLLGDSALYLCASRNRETQYFGPGTRLLVL.

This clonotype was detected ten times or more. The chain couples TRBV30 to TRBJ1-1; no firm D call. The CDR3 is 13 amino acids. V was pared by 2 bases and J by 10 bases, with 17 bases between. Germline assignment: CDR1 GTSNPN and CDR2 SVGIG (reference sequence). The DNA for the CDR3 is TGTGCCTGGAGTCCTTCTTCGGTCGAGGGAGCTTTCTTT. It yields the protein CAWSPSSVEGAFF.